This TCR beta chain was sequenced during a study of a mutant IDH1 vaccine in newly diagnosed glioma. Study information: Treated patients comprised 62.5% males and approximately 38% females, mean age approximately 42 years. Antecedent treatment encompassed radiotherapy, temozolomide, or their combination; the majority received both.

Germline values: CDR1 SGHKS, CDR2 YYEKEE (reference sequence). V dropped 0 bases and J dropped 4 bases, with 14 bases sitting between them. The CDR3 sequence is 15 residues long. Time point indicated: baseline, week 1 (first vaccination visit). Treatment of the sample: pre-vaccination baseline after standard-of-care therapy. Donors' newly diagnosed IDH1-mutant WHO grade 3 or 4 astrocytomas lacked nuclear ATRX. Libraries were prepared by immunoSEQ multiplex PCR; TCRdb keeps only in-frame clonotypes and omits some of them. The repertoire includes around 63,000 clones, 75% to 95% of them detected once, and about 2.5% sits in the top ten. In its sample, this clone was seen once.

The source was PBMCs, collected from a glioma patient treated with radiotherapy, temozolomide or both. The rearrangement joins TRBV5-5 to TRBJ2-7; a weak D match, TRBD1 (5 bases). The receptor was derived from a middle-aged man with glioma. The CDR3 region is CASSLGGPWQYEQYF. The DNA for the CDR3 is TGTGCCAGCAGCTTGGGGGGCCCTTGGCAGTACGAGCAGTACTTC.